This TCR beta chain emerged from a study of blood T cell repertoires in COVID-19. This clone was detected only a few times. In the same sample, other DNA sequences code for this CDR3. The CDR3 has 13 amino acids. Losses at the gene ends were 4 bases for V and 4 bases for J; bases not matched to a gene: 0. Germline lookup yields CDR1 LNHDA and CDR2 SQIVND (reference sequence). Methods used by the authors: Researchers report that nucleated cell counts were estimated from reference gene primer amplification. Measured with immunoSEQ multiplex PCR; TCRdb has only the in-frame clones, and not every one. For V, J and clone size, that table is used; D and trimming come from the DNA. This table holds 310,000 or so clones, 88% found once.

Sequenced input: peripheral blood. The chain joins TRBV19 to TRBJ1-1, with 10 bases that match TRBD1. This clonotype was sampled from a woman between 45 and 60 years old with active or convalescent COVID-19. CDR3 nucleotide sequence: TGTGCCAGTAGTAGGACAGGGGGCACTGAAGCTTTCTTT. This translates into CASSRTGGTEAFF.